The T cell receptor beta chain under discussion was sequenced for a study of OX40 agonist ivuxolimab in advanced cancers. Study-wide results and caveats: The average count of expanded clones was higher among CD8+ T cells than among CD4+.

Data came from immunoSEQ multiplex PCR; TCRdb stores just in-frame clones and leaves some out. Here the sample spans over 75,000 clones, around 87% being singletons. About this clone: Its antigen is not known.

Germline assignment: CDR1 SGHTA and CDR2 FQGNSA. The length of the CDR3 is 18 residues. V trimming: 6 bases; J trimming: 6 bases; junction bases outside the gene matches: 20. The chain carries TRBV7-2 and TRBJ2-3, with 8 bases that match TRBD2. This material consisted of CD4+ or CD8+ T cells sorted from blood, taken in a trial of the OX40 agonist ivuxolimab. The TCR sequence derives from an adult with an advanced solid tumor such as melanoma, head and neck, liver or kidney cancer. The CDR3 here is CASRNPGNGRGPLDTQYF. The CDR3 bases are TGTGCCAGCAGAAATCCGGGTAACGGGAGGGGACCCCTGGATACGCAGTATTTT.